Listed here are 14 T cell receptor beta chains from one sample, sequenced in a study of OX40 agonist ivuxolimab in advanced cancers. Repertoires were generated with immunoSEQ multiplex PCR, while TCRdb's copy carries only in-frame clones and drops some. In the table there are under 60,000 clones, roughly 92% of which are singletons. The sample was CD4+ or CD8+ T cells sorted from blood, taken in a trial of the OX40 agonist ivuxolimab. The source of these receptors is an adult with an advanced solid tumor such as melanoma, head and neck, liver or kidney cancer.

The CDR3 spells CSVVYLAGVGETQYF. CDR3 nucleotides: TGCAGCGTTGTATACCTAGCGGGAGTGGGAGAGACCCAGTACTTC. This chain uses TRBV29-1 with TRBJ2-5, with TRBD2 identical over 10 bases. Germline trimming cut 4 bases from V and 4 bases from J; bases unmatched to any gene: 9. This CDR3 contains 15 residues. CDR1 and CDR2 (germline): SQVTM, ANQGSEA.

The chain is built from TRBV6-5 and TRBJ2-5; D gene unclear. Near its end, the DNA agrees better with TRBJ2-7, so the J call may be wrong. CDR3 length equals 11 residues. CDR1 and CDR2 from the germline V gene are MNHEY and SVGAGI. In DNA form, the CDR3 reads TGTGCCAGCAGAACCCTCTACGAGCAGTACTTC. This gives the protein CASRTLYEQYF.

The CDR3 DNA is TGTGCCAGCAGTGATAGGGTGAACACTGAAGCTTTCTTT. The encoded protein is CASSDRVNTEAFF. This chain links TRBV2 with TRBJ1-1; D remains unclear. This CDR3 is 13 amino acids long. The ends were cut back, 3 bases at V and 0 bases at J, with 5 bases in the middle. Germline V gives CDR1 SNHLY, CDR2 FYNNEI.

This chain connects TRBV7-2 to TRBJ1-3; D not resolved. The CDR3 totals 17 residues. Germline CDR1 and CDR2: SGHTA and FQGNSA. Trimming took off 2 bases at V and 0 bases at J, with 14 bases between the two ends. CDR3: CASSLIPGRLSGNTIYF. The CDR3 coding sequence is TGTGCCAGCAGCTTAATCCCCGGACGGCTCTCTGGAAACACCATATATTTT. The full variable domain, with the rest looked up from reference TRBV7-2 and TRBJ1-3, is GAGVSQSPSNKVTEKGKDVELRCDPISGHTALYWYRQSLGQGLEFLIYFQGNSAPDKSGLPSDRFSAERTGGSVSTLTIQRTQQEDSAVYLCASSLIPGRLSGNTIYFGEGSWLTVV.

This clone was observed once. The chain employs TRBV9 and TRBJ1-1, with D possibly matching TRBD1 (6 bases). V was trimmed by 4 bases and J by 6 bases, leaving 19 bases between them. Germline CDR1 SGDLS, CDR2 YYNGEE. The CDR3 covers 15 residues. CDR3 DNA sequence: TGTGCCAGCAGCCTCTGGACAGAATCCCCGGCTGAAGCTTTCTTT. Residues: CASSLWTESPAEAFF. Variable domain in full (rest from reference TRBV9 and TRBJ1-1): DSGVTQTPKHLITATGQRVTLRCSPRSGDLSVYWYQQSLDQGLQFLIQYYNGEERAKGNILERFSAQQFPDLHSELNLSSLELGDSALYFCASSLWTESPAEAFFGQGTRLTVV.

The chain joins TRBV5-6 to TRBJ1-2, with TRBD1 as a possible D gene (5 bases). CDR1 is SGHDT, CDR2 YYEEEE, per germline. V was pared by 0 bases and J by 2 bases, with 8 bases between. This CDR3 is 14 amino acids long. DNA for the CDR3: TGTGCCAGCAGCTTGGAACAGGTGAACTATGGCTACACCTTC. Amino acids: CASSLEQVNYGYTF.

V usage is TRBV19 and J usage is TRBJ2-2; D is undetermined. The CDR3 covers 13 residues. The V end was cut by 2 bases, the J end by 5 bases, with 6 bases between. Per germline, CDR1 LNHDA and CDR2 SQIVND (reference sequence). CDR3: CASSITLTGELFF. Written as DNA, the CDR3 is TGTGCCAGTAGTATAACCCTGACCGGGGAGCTGTTTTTT.

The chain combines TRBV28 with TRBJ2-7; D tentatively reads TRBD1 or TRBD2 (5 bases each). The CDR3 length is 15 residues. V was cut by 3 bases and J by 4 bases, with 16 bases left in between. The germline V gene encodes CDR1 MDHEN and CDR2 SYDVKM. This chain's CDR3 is CASSFSSRDGYEQYF. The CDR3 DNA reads TGTGCCAGCAGTTTTAGTTCCAGGGACGGTTACGAGCAGTACTTC.

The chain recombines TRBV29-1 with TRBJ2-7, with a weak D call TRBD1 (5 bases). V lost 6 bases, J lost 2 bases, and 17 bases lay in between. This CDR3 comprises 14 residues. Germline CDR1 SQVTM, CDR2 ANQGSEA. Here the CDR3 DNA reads TGCAGCGTGATAGGCAGGGTGGTCCCCTACGAGCAGTACTTC. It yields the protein CSVIGRVVPYEQYF.

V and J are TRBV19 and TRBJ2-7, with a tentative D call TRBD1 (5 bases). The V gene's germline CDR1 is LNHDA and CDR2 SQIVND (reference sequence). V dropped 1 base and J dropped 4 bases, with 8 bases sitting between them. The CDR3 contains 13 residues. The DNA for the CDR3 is TGTGCCAGTAGTATAGTAGACAGATACGAGCAGTACTTC. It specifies CASSIVDRYEQYF.

The CDR3 DNA follows: TGTGCCAGCAGTTTAATCAGCACAGATACGCAGTATTTT. It yields the protein CASSLISTDTQYF. This sequence joins TRBV27 and TRBJ2-3; D remains ambiguous. The V gene's germline CDR1 is MNHEY and CDR2 SMNVEV (reference sequence). The CDR3 consists of 13 residues. The V and J ends lost 2 bases and 0 bases respectively, with 3 bases between them.

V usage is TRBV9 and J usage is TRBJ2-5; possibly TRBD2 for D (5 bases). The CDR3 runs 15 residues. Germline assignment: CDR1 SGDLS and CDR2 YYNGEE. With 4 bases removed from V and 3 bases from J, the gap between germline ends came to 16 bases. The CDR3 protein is CASSLSDYWEETQYF. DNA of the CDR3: TGTGCCAGCAGCCTCTCAGACTACTGGGAAGAGACCCAGTACTTC.

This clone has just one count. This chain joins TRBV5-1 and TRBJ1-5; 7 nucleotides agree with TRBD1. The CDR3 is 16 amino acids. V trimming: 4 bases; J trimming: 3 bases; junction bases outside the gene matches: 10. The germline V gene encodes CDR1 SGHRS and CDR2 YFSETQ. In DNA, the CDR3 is TGCGCCAGCAGCACCGGAGACAGGGCTGACAATCAGCCCCAGCATTTT. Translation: CASSTGDRADNQPQHF.

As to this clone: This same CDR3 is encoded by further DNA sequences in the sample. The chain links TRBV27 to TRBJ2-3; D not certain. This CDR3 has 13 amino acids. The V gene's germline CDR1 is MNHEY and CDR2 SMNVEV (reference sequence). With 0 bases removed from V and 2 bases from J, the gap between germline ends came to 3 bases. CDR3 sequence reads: CASSLSSTDTQYF. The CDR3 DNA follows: TGTGCCAGCAGTTTATCTTCCACAGATACGCAGTATTTT.